One and the same sample provided the 27 T cell receptor beta chains below, sequenced in a study of shared clonotypes between healthy human individuals. Using immunoSEQ multiplex PCR, the repertoire was profiled, and TCRdb retains in-frame clones only, with some absent. This table has millions of clones, 90% to 95% appearing once. The sequenced sample consisted of naive CD4+ T cells sorted from blood. Subset: CD45RA+ positively selected. These receptor sequences come from a man aged 18 to 29 in good health.

This clone was picked up many times. The V gene is TRBV7-8, the J gene TRBJ1-5; TRBD1 is a possible D gene (6 bases). This CDR3 spans 14 amino acids. Germline CDR1 SGHVS, CDR2 FQNEAQ. V dropped 2 bases and J dropped 7 bases, with 12 bases sitting between them. The CDR3 here is CASSLQGYEQPQHF. The CDR3 region has the DNA TGTGCCAGCAGCTTACAGGGGTATGAGCAGCCCCAGCATTTT.

The J gene is TRBJ2-7, the V gene TRBV10-1; D is undetermined. CDR3 length: 14 amino acids. The germline gives CDR1 WNHNN, CDR2 SYGVQD (reference sequence). V was trimmed by 6 bases and J by 7 bases, leaving 19 bases between them. The CDR3: CASSSGQVQREQYF. The CDR3 DNA reads as TGCGCCAGCAGCTCCGGCCAGGTACAACGGGAGCAGTACTTC.

The gene calls are TRBV7-8 and TRBJ1-5; D gene ambiguous. The CDR3 contains 15 residues. The V end lost 1 base, the J end lost 4 bases, and 11 bases lay between the germline ends. Germline CDR1 is SGHVS and CDR2 is FQNEAQ. The CDR3 sequence: CASSLDDGGNQPQHF. The CDR3 DNA reads as TGTGCCAGCAGCTTAGATGATGGAGGGAATCAGCCCCAGCATTTT. The variable domain in full, with the rest retrieved from reference TRBV7-8 and TRBJ1-5, is GAGVSQSPRYKVAKRGQDVALRCDPISGHVSLFWYQQALGQGPEFLTYFQNEAQLDKSGLPSDRFFAERPEGSVSTLKIQRTQQEDSAVYLCASSLDDGGNQPQHFGDGTRLSIL.

J is TRBJ2-1 and V is TRBV6-1, with D perhaps matching TRBD1 (6 bases). The CDR3 length is 15 residues. Germline CDR1 and CDR2: MNHNS and SASEGT. V lost 5 bases, J lost 5 bases, and 16 bases lay in between. The CDR3: CASSPDRNSHNEQFF. In DNA, the CDR3 is TGTGCCAGCAGTCCCGACAGGAATTCGCACAATGAGCAGTTCTTC.

CDR3 coding DNA: TGTGCCAGCAGCGTGGGGGGGACTAGCGGGAGGTACGAGCAGTACTTC. Translating gives CASSVGGTSGRYEQYF. J is TRBJ2-7 and V is TRBV9; 15 bases are a match to TRBD2. J gave up 4 bases and V 2 bases, and 4 bases lay outside the gene matches. This CDR3 is built from 16 residues. CDR1 SGDLS and CDR2 YYNGEE come from the germline V gene.

The chain uses TRBV27 and TRBJ2-7, with 10 bases matching TRBD1. Germline CDR1 reads MNHEY; CDR2 reads SMNVEV (reference sequence). V trimming: 4 bases; J trimming: 6 bases; junction bases outside the gene matches: 12. This CDR3 region has 16 residues. The CDR3 region has the DNA TGTGCCAGCAGTTCCGCTTGGGACAGGGGCCAAGTCGAGCAGTACTTC. It encodes CASSSAWDRGQVEQYF.

The CDR3 loop is CASSRERLAGTSTDTQYF. The CDR3, as DNA: TGTGCCAGCAGCCGGGAAAGACTAGCGGGGACTAGCACAGATACGCAGTATTTT. The chain joins TRBV4-2 to TRBJ2-3; 11 bases line up with TRBD2. J gave up 0 bases and V 4 bases, and 9 bases lay outside the gene matches. CDR1 is LGHNA and CDR2 is YNFKEQ in the germline V gene. The CDR3 has 18 amino acids.

This chain links TRBV14 with TRBJ2-5, with 7 bases lining up with TRBD1. The CDR3 loop spans 16 amino acids. Germline trimming cut 4 bases from V and 4 bases from J; bases unmatched to any gene: 12. Germline CDR1 is SGHDN and CDR2 is FVKESK. In DNA form, the CDR3 reads TGTGCCAGCAGCCCCTGGGGACAGCAGCGGATAGAGACCCAGTACTTC. Translated: CASSPWGQQRIETQYF.

The genes are TRBV10-3 and TRBJ2-1, with a tentative D call TRBD2 (5 bases). The V end lost 1 base, the J end lost 7 bases, and 14 bases lay between the germline ends. From germline, CDR1 is ENHRY and CDR2 SYGVKD. The CDR3 runs to 15 residues. The DNA of the CDR3 is TGTGCCATCAGTGAGTTGACCACGGGGAGTAATGAGCAGTTCTTC. Translated, it gives CAISELTTGSNEQFF.

The chain is built from TRBV5-1 and TRBJ1-6; 9 bases align to TRBD1. V was clipped by 1 base and J by 9 bases; unmatched bases: 14. This CDR3 is built from 18 residues. Germline lookup yields CDR1 SGHRS and CDR2 YFSETQ. CDR3 nucleotides: TGCGCCAGCAGCTTGAAGACAGGGGGAGGACCCACCCTTTCACCCCTCCACTTT. Translating it yields CASSLKTGGGPTLSPLHF.

The chain carries TRBV29-1 and TRBJ1-1, with 7 bases that match TRBD1. In germline, CDR1 is SQVTM, CDR2 ANQGSEA. V was pared by 7 bases and J by 6 bases, with 11 bases of the junction left unmatched. The CDR3 spans 13 residues. CDR3 in DNA: TGCAGCGCTCAGGGGGGGGTGGCGGCTGAAGCTTTCTTT. Translation gives CSAQGGVAAEAFF.

This clone occurred once. DNA of the CDR3: TGTGCCAGCAGCTTAGCGGTTGGGGGGGATGGCAATCAGCCCCAGCATTTT. It is translated as CASSLAVGGDGNQPQHF. This chain links TRBV7-9 with TRBJ1-5; D possibly corresponds to TRBD1 (5 bases). V dropped 0 bases and J dropped 2 bases, with 14 bases sitting between them. Germline V CDR1 and CDR2: SEHNR, FQNEAQ (reference sequence). The CDR3 is 17 amino acids.

The rearrangement uses TRBV5-1 and TRBJ2-2; TRBD2 agrees at 9 bases. This CDR3 is built from 16 residues. CDR1 is SGHRS, CDR2 YFSETQ, per germline. Germline trimming cut 4 bases from V and 2 bases from J; bases unmatched to any gene: 6. CDR3 bases: TGCGCCAGCAGCGGGATAGCGGGGGTTAACACCGGGGAGCTGTTTTTT. The encoded protein is CASSGIAGVNTGELFF.

The table lists this clone with a count of one. The genes are TRBV6-5 and TRBJ2-7, with D possibly TRBD2 on 6 matching bases. Germline CDR1 and CDR2: MNHEY and SVGAGI. This CDR3 has 14 residues. Deletions cut 5 bases from V and 6 bases from J, with 17 bases between. CDR3 amino acids: CASSPGTPLREQYF. For the CDR3, the DNA is TGTGCCAGCAGTCCCGGGACTCCACTTCGCGAGCAGTACTTC.

V and J are TRBV4-2 and TRBJ2-5; either TRBD1 or TRBD2 may supply D (6 bases each). The V end was cut by 1 base, the J end by 5 bases, with 14 bases between. This CDR3 comprises 15 residues. Germline V CDR1 and CDR2: LGHNA, YNFKEQ. CDR3 bases: TGTGCCAGCAGCCAAGGATCGGGGGCCGGGGAGACCCAGTACTTC. This gives the protein CASSQGSGAGETQYF.

The genes are TRBV5-1 and TRBJ2-7; tentative D call: TRBD1 (6 bases). The V end lost 0 bases, the J end lost 3 bases, and 13 bases lay between the germline ends. This CDR3 is 15 amino acids long. CDR1 and CDR2 from the germline V gene are SGHRS and YFSETQ. The CDR3 spells CASSLGQQQGYEQYF. CDR3 sequence (DNA): TGCGCCAGCAGCTTGGGGCAACAACAGGGCTACGAGCAGTACTTC.

This chain uses TRBV5-4 with TRBJ1-1; D perhaps matches TRBD1 (6 bases). Trimming removed 0 bases from V and 0 bases from J, with 9 bases in between. This CDR3 has 15 residues. The germline CDR1 and CDR2 sequences are SGHNT and YYREEE (reference sequence). The CDR3 bases are TGTGCCAGCAGCTTGGGCGACAGGATGAACACTGAAGCTTTCTTT. Amino acid sequence: CASSLGDRMNTEAFF.

The genes are TRBV30 and TRBJ1-1; D is ambiguous. Trimming pared 0 bases from V and 0 bases from J, leaving 20 bases between. In germline, CDR1 is GTSNPN, CDR2 SVGIG (reference sequence). The CDR3 has 18 amino acids. In DNA form, the CDR3 reads TGTGCCTGGAGTGTCCATAAGGGCAGTCTTTTCATGAACACTGAAGCTTTCTTT. It translates to CAWSVHKGSLFMNTEAFF.

The chain employs TRBV5-1 and TRBJ2-7; D may be TRBD2 (6 bases). The CDR3 is 16 residues long. Trimming stripped 4 bases from V and 0 bases from J, with 17 bases between. Germline CDR1 and CDR2: SGHRS and YFSETQ. The CDR3, as DNA: TGCGCCAGCAGCCAAGACCCGACTAGAATCTCCTACGAGCAGTACTTC. Its protein product is CASSQDPTRISYEQYF.

Points on this clone: Other DNA sequences in the sample encode the same CDR3. The chain joins TRBV5-1 to TRBJ2-7; D may correspond to TRBD1 or TRBD2 (6 bases each). Germline V gene sequence: CDR1 SGHRS, CDR2 YFSETQ. Trimming pared 1 base from V and 2 bases from J, leaving 10 bases between. There are 14 residues in the CDR3. In DNA, the CDR3 is TGCGCCAGCAGCTTGCGGGGGCCCACCTACGAGCAGTACTTC. This codes for CASSLRGPTYEQYF.

Notes on this clone: Additional DNA sequences in this sample encode the identical CDR3. The chain links TRBV10-3 to TRBJ2-1; D is unclear. Trimming cost V 2 bases and J 7 bases, with 3 bases left between them. The germline gives CDR1 ENHRY, CDR2 SYGVKD. The CDR3 contains 11 residues. The CDR3 DNA follows: TGTGCCATCAGTGAGGTAAATGAGCAGTTCTTC. It encodes CAISEVNEQFF.

The V and J genes are TRBV10-3 and TRBJ2-7; D may be TRBD1 or TRBD2 (5 bases each). The V gene lost 4 bases and the J gene lost 0 bases, with 13 bases spanning the gap. Germline V gene data show CDR1 as ENHRY and CDR2 as SYGVKD. The CDR3 contains 15 residues. This chain's CDR3 is CAISGPGTDSYEQYF. CDR3 bases: TGTGCCATCAGTGGCCCCGGGACGGACTCCTACGAGCAGTACTTC.

The chain recombines TRBV19 with TRBJ1-1, with D perhaps TRBD1 (5 bases). The length of the CDR3 is 14 residues. CDR1 and CDR2 (germline): LNHDA, SQIVND (reference sequence). Trimming pared 5 bases from V and 2 bases from J, leaving 12 bases between. CDR3 amino acids: CASSPRDLNTEAFF. DNA of the CDR3: TGTGCCAGTAGTCCCCGGGACTTAAACACTGAAGCTTTCTTT.

Concerning this clone itself: In the same sample, other DNA sequences code for this CDR3. The rearrangement joins TRBV11-2 to TRBJ2-1; perhaps TRBD2 as D (7 bases). V dropped 5 bases and J dropped 3 bases, with 11 bases sitting between them. The germline CDR1 and CDR2 sequences are SGHAT and FQNNGV. This CDR3 is 14 amino acids long. The CDR3 region is CASSEGGSYNEQFF. The CDR3 nucleotides are TGTGCCAGCAGCGAGGGGGGGAGCTACAATGAGCAGTTCTTC.

The DNA for the CDR3 is TGTGCCAGCTCAAGGGAGGGGGAAACCTACGAGCAGTACTTC. Amino acid sequence: CASSREGETYEQYF. J is TRBJ2-7 and V is TRBV6-6, with a possible D match to TRBD2 (7 bases). From germline, CDR1 is MNHNY and CDR2 SVGAGI (reference sequence). The germline V and J ends were trimmed by 8 bases and 2 bases, with 16 bases remaining between them. CDR3 length: 14 residues.

The chain carries TRBV11-3 and TRBJ2-1; 9 positions match TRBD2. CDR1 and CDR2 from the germline V gene are SGHNT and YENEEA. V gave up 0 bases and J gave up 6 bases; unmatched junction bases: 12. This CDR3 contains 18 residues. CDR3 amino acids: CASSLERPGTSPPNEQFF. CDR3 nucleotides: TGTGCCAGCAGCTTAGAGCGACCCGGGACTAGCCCTCCCAATGAGCAGTTCTTC.

The V call is TRBV19, the J call TRBJ1-3; D is ambiguous. Trimming cost V 9 bases and J 2 bases, with 20 bases left between them. Looked up from germline, CDR1 is LNHDA and CDR2 is SQIVND (reference sequence). CDR3 length: 16 amino acids. The CDR3 here is CASTTSPRDTGNTIYF. DNA of the CDR3: TGTGCCAGCACGACCAGCCCCCGTGATACTGGAAACACCATATATTTT.